What follows are 21 T cell receptor beta chains derived from one specimen sequenced in a study of control samples from healthy donors and cancer patients. Sequencing was performed with immunoSEQ multiplex PCR; in TCRdb, only in-frame clones are kept and a portion is missing. Of 130,000 to 150,000 clones listed, 90% to 95% are singletons. Sequenced sample: blood. All receptors derive from a man younger than 35 in good health.

The chain's CDR3 is CASSYEGMAGQPQHF. As DNA, the CDR3 is TGTGCCAGCAGTTACGAAGGAATGGCAGGGCAGCCCCAGCATTTT. The chain recombines TRBV6-6 with TRBJ1-5, with D perhaps TRBD1 (5 bases). CDR1 is MNHNY and CDR2 is SVGAGI in the germline V gene (reference sequence). Deletions cut 2 bases from V and 7 bases from J, with 15 bases between. This CDR3 spans 15 amino acids.

This clone was seen only once. V and J are TRBV7-9 and TRBJ2-1; 10 bases are a match to TRBD2. The germline gives CDR1 SEHNR, CDR2 FQNEAQ (reference sequence). The CDR3 totals 18 residues. The J segment lost 4 bases and the V segment lost 2 bases, leaving 11 bases of the junction unmatched. The CDR3 DNA reads TGTGCCAGCAGCTTAAGGGTGTCTAGCGGGGGACTTTACAATGAGCAGTTCTTC. It yields the protein CASSLRVSSGGLYNEQFF.

The rearrangement joins TRBV10-1 to TRBJ1-1, with TRBD1 identical over 9 bases. V trimming: 6 bases; J trimming: 2 bases; junction bases outside the gene matches: 4. The CDR3 consists of 14 residues. From germline, CDR1 is WNHNN and CDR2 SYGVQD (reference sequence). The CDR3 nucleotides read TGCGCCAGCAGCAAGACAGGGGGTAACACTGAAGCTTTCTTT. Translating it yields CASSKTGGNTEAFF.

This clone was picked up one time. This chain connects TRBV7-9 to TRBJ2-1; a weak D match, TRBD1 (5 bases). CDR1 and CDR2 (germline): SEHNR, FQNEAQ (reference sequence). V was shortened by 7 bases and J by 2 bases, with 18 bases between the two germline ends. CDR3 length: 16 amino acids. The CDR3 DNA follows: TGTGCCAGCACCAAGGGGCAGGGTAGGACCTACAATGAGCAGTTCTTC. It translates to CASTKGQGRTYNEQFF.

V and J are TRBV11-2 and TRBJ1-5; 7 nucleotides line up with TRBD1. Germline CDR1 reads SGHAT; CDR2 reads FQNNGV. The CDR3 extends over 15 amino acids. V was clipped by 0 bases and J by 5 bases; unmatched bases: 4. In nucleotides, the CDR3 is TGTGCCAGCAGCTTAGAAGAGGGGGCCCATCAGCCCCAGCATTTT. Amino acid sequence: CASSLEEGAHQPQHF.

The chain is built from TRBV5-1 and TRBJ2-5, with TRBD1 matching 10 bases. V was pared by 2 bases and J by 1 base, with 8 bases of the junction left unmatched. The V gene's germline CDR1 is SGHRS and CDR2 YFSETQ. The CDR3 has 17 residues. This chain's CDR3 is CASSFRTGGARQETQYF. The CDR3 DNA follows: TGCGCCAGCAGCTTCCGGACAGGGGGAGCCCGCCAAGAGACCCAGTACTTC.

The CDR3 region has the DNA TGTGCCAGCAGCGGCCCGGGCTTGAACACTGAAGCTTTCTTT. The encoded protein is CASSGPGLNTEAFF. The chain carries TRBV5-4 and TRBJ1-1; unclear D gene. Germline V gene data show CDR1 as SGHNT and CDR2 as YYREEE (reference sequence). V gave up 4 bases and J gave up 0 bases, with 10 bases separating them. The CDR3 runs to 14 residues.

The chain recombines TRBV30 with TRBJ1-2, with D possibly TRBD1 on 5 matching bases. Per germline, CDR1 GTSNPN and CDR2 SVGIG (reference sequence). This CDR3 is built from 14 residues. Trimming took 1 base from V and 7 from J, leaving 16 bases between them. CDR3 coding DNA: TGTGCCTGGAGTGAGGGGTTCAGGGTGGGTGGCTACACCTTC. This translates into CAWSEGFRVGGYTF.

This chain connects TRBV5-4 to TRBJ2-3; 11 bases are a match to TRBD2. CDR1 and CDR2 from the germline V gene are SGHNT and YYREEE (reference sequence). CDR3 length equals 16 residues. J was trimmed by 5 bases and V by 0 bases; bases with no gene match: 5. Here the CDR3 DNA reads TGTGCCAGCAGCTTGGTAGCGGGGGGGCCGATAGATACGCAGTATTTT. Residues: CASSLVAGGPIDTQYF.

As to this clone: The sample holds other DNA sequences that translate to the same CDR3. The rearrangement joins TRBV7-9 to TRBJ2-7; D call uncertain. V lost 5 bases to trimming and J lost 0 bases, with 5 bases between them. This CDR3 comprises 12 residues. Germline V lookup: CDR1 SEHNR, CDR2 FQNEAQ (reference sequence). CDR3 residues: CASSLSSYEQYF. The CDR3 bases are TGTGCCAGCAGCCTCAGCTCCTACGAGCAGTACTTC.

This chain links TRBV4-1 with TRBJ2-7, with TRBD2 matching over 9 bases. Germline CDR1 reads MGHRA; CDR2 reads YSYEKL. V shed 1 base, J shed 2 bases, and the junction held 3 bases outside the gene matches. The CDR3 sequence is 15 residues long. CDR3 sequence reads: CASSQASSGAYEQYF. In DNA form, the CDR3 reads TGCGCCAGCAGCCAAGCTTCTAGCGGGGCCTACGAGCAGTACTTC.

The V and J genes are TRBV19 and TRBJ1-1; tentative D call: TRBD1 (5 bases). V was cut by 10 bases and J by 1 base, with 10 bases left in between. CDR1 is LNHDA and CDR2 is SQIVND in the germline V gene (reference sequence). This CDR3 has 12 residues. The CDR3 loop reads CATLDRNTEAFF. In nucleotides, the CDR3 is TGTGCCACATTAGACAGGAACACTGAAGCTTTCTTT.

This clone was found a few times. This sequence joins TRBV13 and TRBJ1-1, with D uncertain. The CDR3 has 14 residues. Germline V gives CDR1 PRHDT, CDR2 FYEKMQ (reference sequence). V was cut by 5 bases and J by 0 bases, with 10 bases left in between. CDR3 sequence (DNA): TGTGCCAGCAGCCCGTTGACGGTGAACACTGAAGCTTTCTTT. Translated: CASSPLTVNTEAFF.

The genes are TRBV7-2 and TRBJ2-3; D is ambiguous. The CDR3 totals 13 residues. Per germline, CDR1 SGHTA and CDR2 FQGNSA. V was shortened by 3 bases and J by 6 bases, with 10 bases between the two germline ends. The DNA for the CDR3 is TGTGCCAGCAGCTTCGACCTGAGGGATACGCAGTATTTT. As protein: CASSFDLRDTQYF.

Details on this clone: Within the sample, other DNA sequences also encode this same CDR3. The J gene is TRBJ1-5, the V gene TRBV27; D gene ambiguous. The CDR3 is 14 amino acids. CDR1 MNHEY and CDR2 SMNVEV come from the germline V gene (reference sequence). V lost 2 bases, J lost 2 bases, and 7 bases lay in between. The CDR3 here is CASSLGRGNQPQHF. The CDR3 coding sequence is TGTGCCAGCAGTTTAGGACGGGGCAATCAGCCCCAGCATTTT.

The chain joins TRBV19 to TRBJ1-1; D not resolved. The V end was cut by 8 bases, the J end by 7 bases, with 14 bases between. CDR1 and CDR2 from the germline V gene are LNHDA and SQIVND (reference sequence). The CDR3 contains 12 residues. In DNA, the CDR3 is TGTGCCAGTCAACTAGGGCCTCTTGAAGCTTTCTTT. Amino acids: CASQLGPLEAFF.

The CDR3 nucleotides are TGCGCCAGCAGCCTAGGGACAGGGGGTAATCAGCCCCAGCATTTT. This sequence encodes CASSLGTGGNQPQHF. The chain couples TRBV4-3 to TRBJ1-5, with 11 bases aligning to TRBD1. The CDR3 spans 15 residues. Germline-derived CDR1 and CDR2 are LGHNA and YSLEER. V gave up 4 bases and J gave up 4 bases; unmatched junction bases: 3.

The gene calls are TRBV29-1 and TRBJ1-5; TRBD1 aligns across 7 bases. Germline V gives CDR1 SQVTM, CDR2 ANQGSEA. Trimming removed 4 bases from V and 2 bases from J; junction bases left unmatched: 2. The CDR3 is made up of 13 amino acids. The CDR3 nucleotides are TGCAGCGTTGGACAGGGCGGCAATCAGCCCCAGCATTTT. The encoded protein is CSVGQGGNQPQHF.

The chain has TRBV6-5 and TRBJ1-2; 10 bases match TRBD1. The length of the CDR3 is 15 residues. Germline V gene lookup returns CDR1 MNHEY and CDR2 SVGAGI. J was trimmed by 7 bases and V by 5 bases; bases with no gene match: 10. The chain's CDR3 is CASSLEDRGWGGYTF. CDR3 nucleotide sequence: TGTGCCAGCAGTCTCGAGGACAGGGGGTGGGGTGGCTACACCTTC.

V gene TRBV28 combines with J gene TRBJ1-1; D ambiguous. With 6 bases removed from V and 0 bases from J, the gap between germline ends came to 23 bases. This CDR3 contains 18 residues. CDR1 MDHEN and CDR2 SYDVKM come from the germline V gene. The CDR3 sequence is CASRNWRYPRMMNTEAFF. CDR3 DNA sequence: TGTGCCAGCAGAAATTGGCGCTATCCCAGGATGATGAACACTGAAGCTTTCTTT.

The rearrangement links TRBV5-1 to TRBJ2-2; 7 nucleotides align to TRBD1. Germline CDR1 is SGHRS and CDR2 is YFSETQ. This CDR3 has 13 residues. V was pared by 4 bases and J by 5 bases, with 2 bases of the junction left unmatched. In DNA form, the CDR3 reads TGCGCCAGCAGCGCGACAGGGACCGGGGAGCTGTTTTTT. As protein: CASSATGTGELFF.